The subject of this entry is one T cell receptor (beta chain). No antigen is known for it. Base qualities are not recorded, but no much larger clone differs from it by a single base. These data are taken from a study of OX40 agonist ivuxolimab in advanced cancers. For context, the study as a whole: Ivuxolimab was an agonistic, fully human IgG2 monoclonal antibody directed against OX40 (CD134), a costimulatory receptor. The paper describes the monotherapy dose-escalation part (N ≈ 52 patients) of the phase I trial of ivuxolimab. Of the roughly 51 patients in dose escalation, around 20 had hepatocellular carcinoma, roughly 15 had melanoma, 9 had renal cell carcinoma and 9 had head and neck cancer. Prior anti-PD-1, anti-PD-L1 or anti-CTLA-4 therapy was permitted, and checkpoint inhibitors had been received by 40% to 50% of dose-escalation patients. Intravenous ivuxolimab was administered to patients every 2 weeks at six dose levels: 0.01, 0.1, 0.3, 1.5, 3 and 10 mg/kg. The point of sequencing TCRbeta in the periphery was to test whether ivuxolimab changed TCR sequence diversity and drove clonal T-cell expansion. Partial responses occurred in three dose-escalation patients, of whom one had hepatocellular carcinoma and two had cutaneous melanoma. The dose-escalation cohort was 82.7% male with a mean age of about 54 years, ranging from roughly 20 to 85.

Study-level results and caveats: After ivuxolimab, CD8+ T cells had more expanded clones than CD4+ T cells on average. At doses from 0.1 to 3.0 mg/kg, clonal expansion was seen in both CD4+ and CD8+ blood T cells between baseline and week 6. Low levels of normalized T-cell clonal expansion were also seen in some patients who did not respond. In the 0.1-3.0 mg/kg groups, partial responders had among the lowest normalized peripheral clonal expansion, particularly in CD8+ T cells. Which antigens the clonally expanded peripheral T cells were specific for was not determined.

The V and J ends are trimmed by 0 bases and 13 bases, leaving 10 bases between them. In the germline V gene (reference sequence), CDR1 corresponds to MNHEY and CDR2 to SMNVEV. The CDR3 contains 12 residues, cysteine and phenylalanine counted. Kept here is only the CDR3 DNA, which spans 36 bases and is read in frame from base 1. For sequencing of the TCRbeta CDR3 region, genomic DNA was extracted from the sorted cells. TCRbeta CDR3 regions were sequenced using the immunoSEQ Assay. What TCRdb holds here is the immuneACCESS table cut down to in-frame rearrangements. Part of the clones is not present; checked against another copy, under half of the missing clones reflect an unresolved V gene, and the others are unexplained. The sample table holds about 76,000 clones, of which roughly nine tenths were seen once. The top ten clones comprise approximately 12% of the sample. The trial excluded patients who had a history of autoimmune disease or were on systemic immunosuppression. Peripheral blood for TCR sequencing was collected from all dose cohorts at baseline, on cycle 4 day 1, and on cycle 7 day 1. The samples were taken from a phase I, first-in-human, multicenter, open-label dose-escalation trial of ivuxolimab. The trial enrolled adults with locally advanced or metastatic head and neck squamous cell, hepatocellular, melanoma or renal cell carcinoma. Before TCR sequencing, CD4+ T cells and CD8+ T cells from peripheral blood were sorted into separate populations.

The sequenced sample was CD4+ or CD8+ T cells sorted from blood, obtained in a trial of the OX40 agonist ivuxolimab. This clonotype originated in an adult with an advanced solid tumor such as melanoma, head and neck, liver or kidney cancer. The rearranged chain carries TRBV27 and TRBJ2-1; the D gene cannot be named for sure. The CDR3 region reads CASSLSWDRQFF. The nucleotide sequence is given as TGTGCCAGCAGTTTATCGTGGGATCGTCAGTTCTTC.